Listed here are 27 T cell receptor beta chains from one sample, sequenced in a study of T cell changes during pregnancy in multiple sclerosis. The table came from immunoSEQ multiplex PCR; TCRdb's copy has only in-frame clones and leaves some out. The table lists 60,000 to 80,000 clones, less than 90% of them singletons, with approximately 3.4% in the top ten. Sequencing was performed on peripheral blood, taken before pregnancy. Source of these receptors: a female donor with multiple sclerosis, enrolled in a pregnancy study.

The chain carries TRBV6-6 and TRBJ2-6; TRBD2 is a possible D gene (6 bases). This CDR3 contains 14 residues. Trimming removed 6 bases from V and 2 bases from J, with 8 bases in between. The germline V gene encodes CDR1 MNHNY and CDR2 SVGAGI (reference sequence). Here the CDR3 DNA reads TGTGCCAGCAGGCCGGGGGCTGGGGCCAACGTCCTGACTTTC. It codes for CASRPGAGANVLTF.

This sequence joins TRBV7-9 and TRBJ1-2, with TRBD1 as a possible D gene (5 bases). The germline CDR1 and CDR2 sequences are SEHNR and FQNEAQ (reference sequence). CDR3 size: 16 residues. V lost 4 bases to trimming and J lost 4 bases, with 19 bases between them. The CDR3 sequence: CASSSAFNQGFYGYTF. CDR3 coding DNA: TGTGCCAGCAGCTCCGCCTTTAACCAGGGATTCTATGGCTACACCTTC. Looking up the rest from reference TRBV7-9 and TRBJ1-2 gives the full variable domain: DTGVSQNPRHKITKRGQNVTFRCDPISEHNRLYWYRQTLGQGPEFLTYFQNEAQLEKSRLLSDRFSAERPKGSFSTLEIQRTEQGDSAMYLCASSSAFNQGFYGYTFGSGTRLTVV.

This chain links TRBV18 with TRBJ1-1, with D possibly matching TRBD1 (5 bases). CDR1 is KGHSH, CDR2 LQKENI, per germline. V was pared by 0 bases and J by 5 bases, with 13 bases between. This CDR3 spans 15 amino acids. CDR3: CASSPPPPGDTEAFF. The CDR3 nucleotides are TGTGCCAGCTCACCACCCCCCCCGGGGGATACTGAAGCTTTCTTT.

The chain has TRBV7-2 and TRBJ2-2; TRBD2 matches at 8 bases. The V segment lost 5 bases and the J segment 9 bases; nucleotides outside the gene matches: 11. CDR3 length: 15 residues. Germline V gene data show CDR1 as SGHTA and CDR2 as FQGNSA. The CDR3 nucleotides read TGTGCCAGCAGCCCCCGCGGGGGGCCGGGCCGGGAGCTGTTTTTT. Translated: CASSPRGGPGRELFF.

The chain joins TRBV29-1 to TRBJ1-5; 7 bases align to TRBD1. The CDR3 runs to 13 residues. With 3 bases clipped from V and 5 bases from J, the junction kept 4 bases outside the gene matches. Germline V lookup: CDR1 SQVTM, CDR2 ANQGSEA. In nucleotides, the CDR3 is TGCAGCGTTGACAGGGGGACTCATCAGCCCCAGCATTTT. Amino acid sequence: CSVDRGTHQPQHF.

The chain uses TRBV7-3 and TRBJ1-1, with 11 bases identical to TRBD1. This CDR3 contains 14 residues. V was clipped by 5 bases and J by 5 bases; unmatched bases: 4. Per the germline V gene, CDR1 is SGHTA and CDR2 is FQGTGA. The CDR3 sequence: CASSLRDRGTEAFF. The CDR3 DNA sequence: TGTGCCAGCAGCCTCCGGGACAGGGGGACTGAAGCTTTCTTT.

The V call is TRBV10-2, the J call TRBJ1-1; 7 nucleotides align to TRBD1. The length of the CDR3 is 15 residues. V shed 3 bases, J shed 3 bases, and the junction held 7 bases outside the gene matches. In germline, CDR1 is WSHSY, CDR2 SAAADI. CDR3: CASSDRAGGYTEAFF. DNA for the CDR3: TGCGCCAGCAGTGATAGGGCAGGGGGTTACACTGAAGCTTTCTTT.

This clone was recorded only once. The rearrangement links TRBV6-4 to TRBJ2-1, with 11 bases matching TRBD2. V lost 4 bases, J lost 4 bases, and 3 bases stayed unmatched. The CDR3 runs 15 residues. Germline V gene sequence: CDR1 MRHNA, CDR2 SNTAGT. In DNA, the CDR3 is TGTGCCAGCAGTGCCGGGACTAGCGGATACAATGAGCAGTTCTTC. It is translated as CASSAGTSGYNEQFF.

J is TRBJ1-1 and V is TRBV6-6; the match to TRBD1 covers 7 bases. This CDR3 is 13 amino acids long. The V gene's germline CDR1 is MNHNY and CDR2 SVGAGI (reference sequence). Trimming at V came to 4 bases and at J to 11 bases, leaving 10 bases not matched to a gene. The CDR3 region is CASSSGATGTAFF. In DNA form, the CDR3 reads TGTGCCAGCAGTTCAGGAGCGACAGGGACGGCTTTCTTT.

Written as DNA, the CDR3 is TGTGCCAGCAGCGTAGATTGGGGTAGCGGCTACGAGCAGTACTTC. As protein: CASSVDWGSGYEQYF. The genes are TRBV9 and TRBJ2-7; D might be TRBD2 (6 bases). Trimming stripped 0 bases from V and 3 bases from J, with 13 bases between. The CDR3 has 15 residues. Germline values: CDR1 SGDLS, CDR2 YYNGEE.

The chain couples TRBV30 to TRBJ1-1; D is uncertain. V shed 5 bases and J shed 5 bases, with 6 bases lying between them. The germline gives CDR1 GTSNPN, CDR2 SVGIG (reference sequence). This CDR3 is built from 10 residues. The CDR3 protein is CAWARTEAFF. For the CDR3, the DNA is TGTGCCTGGGCGAGGACTGAAGCTTTCTTT.

This sequence joins TRBV11-3 and TRBJ2-1; D possibly corresponds to TRBD2 (6 bases). V lost 2 bases, J lost 1 base, and 15 bases lay in between. CDR3 length: 17 residues. Per germline, CDR1 SGHNT and CDR2 YENEEA. The CDR3 DNA is TGTGCCAGCAGCTTAAATCACGGGAGTGCGTCCTACAATGAGCAGTTCTTC. Its protein is CASSLNHGSASYNEQFF.

The chain uses TRBV27 and TRBJ2-1; perhaps TRBD1 as D (7 bases). The germline gives CDR1 MNHEY, CDR2 SMNVEV (reference sequence). The CDR3 totals 15 residues. V was clipped by 6 bases and J by 2 bases, with 14 bases between them. The CDR3 here is CASSQGGAAYNEQFF. The CDR3 coding sequence is TGTGCCAGCAGCCAGGGGGGCGCAGCCTACAATGAGCAGTTCTTC.

This clone appeared a few times. V and J are TRBV5-1 and TRBJ2-1; 7 bases match TRBD1. The germline V gene has CDR1 SGHRS and CDR2 YFSETQ. Trimming removed 6 bases from V and 2 bases from J; junction bases left unmatched: 8. This CDR3 is built from 15 residues. Written as DNA, the CDR3 is TGCGCCAGCAACGGCAATCAGGGGGCCTACAATGAGCAGTTCTTC. Protein: CASNGNQGAYNEQFF.

V and J are TRBV6-5 and TRBJ1-5, with TRBD1 matching over 7 bases. Germline CDR1 and CDR2: MNHEY and SVGAGI. The V segment lost 6 bases and the J segment 4 bases; nucleotides outside the gene matches: 3. This CDR3 contains 13 residues. The CDR3 loop is CASRGTANQPQHF. The DNA of the CDR3 is TGTGCCAGCAGGGGGACAGCGAATCAGCCCCAGCATTTT.

The chain uses TRBV5-1 and TRBJ1-5; possibly TRBD1 for D (5 bases). V was cut by 2 bases and J by 7 bases, with 10 bases left in between. The CDR3 totals 13 residues. Germline assignment: CDR1 SGHRS and CDR2 YFSETQ. The CDR3 is CASSFRGDQPQHF. The CDR3 nucleotides read TGCGCCAGCAGCTTTAGGGGCGACCAGCCCCAGCATTTT.

The V call is TRBV9, the J call TRBJ1-5; D gene unclear. The CDR3 has 13 amino acids. Germline-derived CDR1 and CDR2 are SGDLS and YYNGEE. V dropped 4 bases and J dropped 0 bases, with 5 bases sitting between them. The CDR3 DNA is TGTGCCAGCAGCATCAATAGCAATCAGCCCCAGCATTTT. It codes for CASSINSNQPQHF.

CDR3 loop: CASSIGGTGVKGYEQYF. DNA for the CDR3: TGCGCCAGCAGCATCGGGGGGACAGGGGTTAAGGGCTACGAGCAGTACTTC. This chain links TRBV4-1 with TRBJ2-7, with 10 positions matching TRBD1. From germline, CDR1 is MGHRA and CDR2 YSYEKL. The V segment lost 5 bases and the J segment 3 bases; nucleotides outside the gene matches: 13. The CDR3 runs 17 residues.

V is TRBV7-9 and J is TRBJ1-1, with TRBD1 matching 7 bases. The germline gives CDR1 SEHNR, CDR2 FQNEAQ (reference sequence). The CDR3 extends over 18 amino acids. V lost 8 bases and J lost 0; bases outside the gene matches: 18. As DNA, the CDR3 is TGTGCCAGCCTACTCTTGTTCGGGACAGACACCATGAACACTGAAGCTTTCTTT. Its protein is CASLLLFGTDTMNTEAFF.

The chain recombines TRBV6-5 with TRBJ1-1, with a possible D match to TRBD1 (5 bases). Trimming took 2 bases from V and 4 from J, leaving 11 bases between them. This CDR3 spans 14 amino acids. Germline lookup yields CDR1 MNHEY and CDR2 SVGAGI. CDR3: CASSYLPQGTEAFF. The CDR3 bases are TGTGCCAGCAGTTACCTCCCTCAGGGCACTGAAGCTTTCTTT.

V gene TRBV7-2 combines with J gene TRBJ2-1, with D possibly TRBD2 on 7 matching bases. V lost 8 bases and J lost 6, with 17 bases in between. The V gene's germline CDR1 is SGHTA and CDR2 FQGNSA. The CDR3 sequence is 14 residues long. The CDR3 loop reads CASAGASLLNEQFF. CDR3 in DNA: TGTGCCAGCGCGGGGGCTTCCTTACTCAATGAGCAGTTCTTC.

This clone was found once. The chain links TRBV5-1 to TRBJ1-2, with TRBD1 as a possible D gene (6 bases). V was shortened by 5 bases and J by 6 bases, with 11 bases between the two germline ends. CDR1 and CDR2 from the germline V gene are SGHRS and YFSETQ. The CDR3 spans 12 residues. CDR3 DNA: TGCGCCAGCAGACAGGGAATCAATGGCTACACCTTC. It encodes CASRQGINGYTF.

The gene calls are TRBV7-2 and TRBJ2-3; D is undetermined. The CDR3 runs 12 residues. Germline assignment: CDR1 SGHTA and CDR2 FQGNSA. Trimming took 1 base from V and 6 from J, leaving 5 bases between them. The CDR3 bases are TGTGCCAGCAGCTTAGGTCGGGATACGCAGTATTTT. Encoded protein: CASSLGRDTQYF.

This chain connects TRBV15 to TRBJ2-3; possibly TRBD2 for D (6 bases). The germline CDR1 and CDR2 sequences are LNHNV and YYDKDF (reference sequence). The V and J ends lost 0 bases and 5 bases respectively, with 18 bases between them. CDR3 length: 17 residues. The CDR3 DNA reads as TGTGCCACCAGCAGAGAATCGGCCGGGGCCGGGGGAGATACGCAGTATTTT. Its translation is CATSRESAGAGGDTQYF. Combining the CDR3 with reference TRBV15 and TRBJ2-3 gives the whole variable domain DAMVIQNPRYQVTQFGKPVTLSCSQTLNHNVMYWYQQKSSQAPKLLFHYYDKDFNNEADTPDNFQSRRPNTSFCFLDIRSPGLGDTAMYLCATSRESAGAGGDTQYFGPGTRLTVL.

This chain links TRBV2 with TRBJ2-7; 9 bases align to TRBD1. V lost 6 bases and J lost 1; bases outside the gene matches: 4. The CDR3 runs to 14 residues. The germline V gene encodes CDR1 SNHLY and CDR2 FYNNEI. The CDR3, as DNA: TGTGCCAGCAGCTCCGGGACAGGGTCCTACGAGCAGTACTTC. Translating gives CASSSGTGSYEQYF.

V gene TRBV5-3 combines with J gene TRBJ1-2; D might be TRBD1 (5 bases). TRBV5-3 is recorded as an ORF, its role being uncertain. The CDR3 is made up of 15 amino acids. The V end lost 4 bases, the J end lost 1 base, and 14 bases lay between the germline ends. The CDR3 protein is CARSLRGIYNYGYTF. In DNA, the CDR3 is TGTGCCAGAAGCCTTCGGGGGATTTATAACTATGGCTACACCTTC.

This clone came up a few times. The rearrangement uses TRBV19 and TRBJ1-2; TRBD1 is a possible D gene (5 bases). Germline lookup yields CDR1 LNHDA and CDR2 SQIVND (reference sequence). V was clipped by 3 bases and J by 4 bases, with 6 bases between them. The CDR3 spans 12 residues. The CDR3 is CASSIQGYGYTF. CDR3 in DNA: TGTGCCAGTAGTATCCAGGGCTATGGCTACACCTTC. The whole variable domain, filled in from reference TRBV19 and TRBJ1-2, reads DGGITQSPKYLFRKEGQNVTLSCEQNLNHDAMYWYRQDPGQGLRLIYYSQIVNDFQKGDIAEGYSVSREKKESFPLTVTSAQKNPTAFYLCASSIQGYGYTFGSGTRLTVV.